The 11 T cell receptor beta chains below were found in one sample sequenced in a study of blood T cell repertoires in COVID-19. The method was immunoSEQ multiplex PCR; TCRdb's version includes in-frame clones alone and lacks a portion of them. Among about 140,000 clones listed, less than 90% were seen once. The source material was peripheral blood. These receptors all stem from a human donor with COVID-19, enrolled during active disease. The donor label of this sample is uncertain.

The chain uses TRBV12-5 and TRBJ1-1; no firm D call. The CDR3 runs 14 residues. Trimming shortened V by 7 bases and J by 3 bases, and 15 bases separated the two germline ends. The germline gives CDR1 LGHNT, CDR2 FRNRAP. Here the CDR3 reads CASVGSATDTEAFF. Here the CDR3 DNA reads TGTGCTAGTGTGGGTAGCGCAACCGACACTGAAGCTTTCTTT. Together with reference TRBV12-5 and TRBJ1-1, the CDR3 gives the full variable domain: DARVTQTPRHKVTEMGQEVTMRCQPILGHNTVFWYRQTMMQGLELLAYFRNRAPLDDSGMPKDRFSAEMPDATLATLKIQPSEPRDSAVYFCASVGSATDTEAFFGQGTRLTVV.

CDR3 sequence reads: CASRPGQGAPGEGYTF. The CDR3 DNA is TGTGCCAGCAGGCCGGGACAGGGGGCACCCGGGGAGGGCTACACCTTC. The chain combines TRBV5-4 with TRBJ1-2; TRBD1 matches 12 bases. This CDR3 comprises 16 residues. The V and J ends lost 5 bases and 8 bases, in that order; junction bases with no gene match: 13. Germline V gene data show CDR1 as SGHNT and CDR2 as YYREEE (reference sequence). Drawing the rest from reference TRBV5-4 and TRBJ1-2, the complete variable domain is ETGVTQSPTHLIKTRGQQVTLRCSSQSGHNTVSWYQQALGQGPQFIFQYYREEENGRGNFPPRFSGLQFPNYSSELNVNALELDDSALYLCASRPGQGAPGEGYTFGSGTRLTVV.

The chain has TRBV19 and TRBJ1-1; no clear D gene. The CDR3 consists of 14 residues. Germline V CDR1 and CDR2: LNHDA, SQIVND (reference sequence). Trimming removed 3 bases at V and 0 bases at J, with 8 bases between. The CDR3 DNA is TGTGCCAGTAGTATGATAGAACTGAACACTGAAGCTTTCTTT. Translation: CASSMIELNTEAFF. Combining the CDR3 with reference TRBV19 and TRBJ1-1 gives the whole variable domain DGGITQSPKYLFRKEGQNVTLSCEQNLNHDAMYWYRQDPGQGLRLIYYSQIVNDFQKGDIAEGYSVSREKKESFPLTVTSAQKNPTAFYLCASSMIELNTEAFFGQGTRLTVV.

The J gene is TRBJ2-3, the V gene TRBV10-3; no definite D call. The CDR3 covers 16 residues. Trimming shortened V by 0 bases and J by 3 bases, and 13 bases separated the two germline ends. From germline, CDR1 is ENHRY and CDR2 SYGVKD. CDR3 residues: CAISESVAGGTDTQYF. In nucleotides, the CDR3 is TGTGCCATCAGTGAGTCGGTGGCAGGTGGAACAGATACGCAGTATTTT.

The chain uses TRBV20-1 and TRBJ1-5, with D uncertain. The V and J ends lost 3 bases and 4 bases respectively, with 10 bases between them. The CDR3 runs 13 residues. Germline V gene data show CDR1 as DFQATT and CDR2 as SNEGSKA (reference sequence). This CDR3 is CSASRLLNQPQHF. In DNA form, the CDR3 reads TGCAGTGCTAGTCGGCTACTAAATCAGCCCCAGCATTTT.

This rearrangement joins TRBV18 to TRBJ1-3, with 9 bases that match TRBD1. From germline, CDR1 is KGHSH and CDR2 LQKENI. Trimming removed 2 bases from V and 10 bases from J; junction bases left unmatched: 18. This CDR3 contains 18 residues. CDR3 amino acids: CASSPANRDRVSGRTIYF. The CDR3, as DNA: TGTGCCAGCTCACCAGCAAACCGGGACAGGGTGTCGGGACGTACCATATATTTT.

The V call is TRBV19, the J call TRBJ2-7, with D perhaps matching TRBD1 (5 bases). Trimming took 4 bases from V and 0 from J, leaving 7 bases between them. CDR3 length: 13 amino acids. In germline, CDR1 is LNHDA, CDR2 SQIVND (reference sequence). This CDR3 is CASSTRVSYEQYF. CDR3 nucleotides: TGTGCCAGTAGTACCAGGGTCTCCTACGAGCAGTACTTC. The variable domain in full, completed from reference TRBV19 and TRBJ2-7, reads DGGITQSPKYLFRKEGQNVTLSCEQNLNHDAMYWYRQDPGQGLRLIYYSQIVNDFQKGDIAEGYSVSREKKESFPLTVTSAQKNPTAFYLCASSTRVSYEQYFGPGTRLTVT.

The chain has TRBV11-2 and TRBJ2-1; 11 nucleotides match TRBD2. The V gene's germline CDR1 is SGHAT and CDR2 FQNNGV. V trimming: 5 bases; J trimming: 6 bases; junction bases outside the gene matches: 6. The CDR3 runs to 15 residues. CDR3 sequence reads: CASSLGLAGLNEQFF. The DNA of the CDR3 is TGTGCCAGCAGCCTCGGACTAGCGGGCCTCAATGAGCAGTTCTTC.

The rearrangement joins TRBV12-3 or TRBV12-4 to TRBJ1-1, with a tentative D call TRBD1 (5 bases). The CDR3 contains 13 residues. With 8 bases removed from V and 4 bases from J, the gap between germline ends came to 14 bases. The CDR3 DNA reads TGTGCCAGCCGGGCCGGGGACTTCACTGAAGCTTTCTTT. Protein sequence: CASRAGDFTEAFF.

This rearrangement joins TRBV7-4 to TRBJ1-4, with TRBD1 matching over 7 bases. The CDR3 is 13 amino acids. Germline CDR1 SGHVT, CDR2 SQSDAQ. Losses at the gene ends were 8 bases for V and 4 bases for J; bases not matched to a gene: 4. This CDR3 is CASSGQLNEKLFF. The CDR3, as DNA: TGTGCCAGCTCGGGACAGCTTAATGAAAAACTGTTTTTT.

This chain's CDR3 is CASSLPGTSGEETQYF. The CDR3 region has the DNA TGCGCCAGCAGCCTGCCAGGCACTAGCGGGGAAGAGACCCAGTACTTC. The V and J genes are TRBV5-1 and TRBJ2-5; 10 positions agree with TRBD2. Germline CDR1 and CDR2: SGHRS and YFSETQ. This CDR3 comprises 16 residues. With 4 bases clipped from V and 3 bases from J, the junction kept 9 bases outside the gene matches. Together with reference TRBV5-1 and TRBJ2-5, the CDR3 gives the full variable domain: KAGVTQTPRYLIKTRGQQVTLSCSPISGHRSVSWYQQTPGQGLQFLFEYFSETQRNKGNFPGRFSGRQFSNSRSEMNVSTLELGDSALYLCASSLPGTSGEETQYFGPGTRLLVL.